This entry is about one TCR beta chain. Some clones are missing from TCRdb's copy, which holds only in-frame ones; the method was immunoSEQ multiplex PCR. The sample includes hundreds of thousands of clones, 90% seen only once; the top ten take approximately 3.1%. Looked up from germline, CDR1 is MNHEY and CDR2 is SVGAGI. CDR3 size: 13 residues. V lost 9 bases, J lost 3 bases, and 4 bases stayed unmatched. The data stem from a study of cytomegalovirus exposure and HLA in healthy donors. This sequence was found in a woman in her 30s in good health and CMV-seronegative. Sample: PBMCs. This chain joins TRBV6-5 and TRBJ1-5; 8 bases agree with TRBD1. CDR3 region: CASSTGANQPQHF. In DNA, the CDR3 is TGTGCCAGTTCGACAGGGGCCAATCAGCCCCAGCATTTT.